Below, 4 T cell receptor beta chains from the same sample are listed, as sequenced in a study of T-cell reconstitution after alpha-beta-depleted transplantation in children. This sample's TCRbeta library carried unique molecular identifier barcodes. TCRdb ran MiXCR on the PCR reads and lists one entry per CDR3 protein. The top ten clones hold approximately 1% of a sample with roughly 590,000 distinct CDR3 sequences, around 17% of them seen once. The sample here was PBMCs from the stem cell graft donor, taken from the stem cell graft. The receptor set was obtained from a human donor who donated a stem cell graft to a child with acute myeloid leukemia.

This clonotype was observed a few times. The chain couples TRBV5-5 to TRBJ1-1, with D possibly being TRBD1 (6 bases). Germline CDR1 SGHKS, CDR2 YYEKEE (reference sequence). The CDR3 totals 15 residues. The V end lost 1 base, the J end lost 3 bases, and 13 bases lay between the germline ends. The CDR3 sequence is CASSLRGASDTEAFF. Written as DNA, the CDR3 is TGTGCCAGCAGCTTGCGGGGGGCGTCTGACACTGAAGCTTTCTTT.

This clonotype was recorded at least ten times. The CDR3 spells CSVFQGGFQYF. For the CDR3, the DNA is TGCAGCGTTTTTCAGGGGGGCTTTCAGTACTTC. The rearrangement joins TRBV29-1 to TRBJ2-4; possibly TRBD1 for D (7 bases). The CDR3 loop spans 11 amino acids. Trimming left V 5 bases short and J 11 bases short, with 13 bases between. CDR1 is SQVTM and CDR2 is ANQGSEA in the germline V gene.

The rearrangement links TRBV4-3 to TRBJ2-7; a possible D gene is TRBD1 (6 bases). The CDR3 extends over 16 amino acids. Germline V gene lookup returns CDR1 LGHNA and CDR2 YSLEER. Trimming removed 4 bases from V and 2 bases from J, with 18 bases in between. The CDR3 region has the DNA TGCGCCAGCAGCCTGGTAGCGACGTCAGGGGCCTACGAGCAGTACTTC. Protein product: CASSLVATSGAYEQYF.

The sample holds many counts of this clonotype. V is TRBV29-1 and J is TRBJ2-1, with 7 bases matching TRBD2. Germline V gives CDR1 SQVTM, CDR2 ANQGSEA. Germline trimming cut 0 bases from V and 8 bases from J; bases unmatched to any gene: 7. This CDR3 is 14 amino acids long. The CDR3 loop reads CSVEDPSRGDEQFF. The CDR3 nucleotides are TGCAGCGTTGAAGATCCGAGTCGGGGGGATGAGCAGTTCTTC.